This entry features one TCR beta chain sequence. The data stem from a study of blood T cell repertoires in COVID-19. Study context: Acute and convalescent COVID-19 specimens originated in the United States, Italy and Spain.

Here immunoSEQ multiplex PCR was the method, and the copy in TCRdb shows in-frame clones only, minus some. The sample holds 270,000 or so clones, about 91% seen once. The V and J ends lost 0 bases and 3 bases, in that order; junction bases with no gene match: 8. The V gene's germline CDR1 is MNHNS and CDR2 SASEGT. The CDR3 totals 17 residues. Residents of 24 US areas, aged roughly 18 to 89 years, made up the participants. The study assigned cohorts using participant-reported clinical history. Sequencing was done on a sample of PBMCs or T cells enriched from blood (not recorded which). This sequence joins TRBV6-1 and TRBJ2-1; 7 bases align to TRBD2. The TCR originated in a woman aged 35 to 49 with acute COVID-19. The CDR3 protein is CASSEAGLAEFYNEQFF. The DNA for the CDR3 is TGTGCCAGCAGTGAAGCGGGGCTAGCGGAGTTCTACAATGAGCAGTTCTTC.